This T cell receptor beta chain was observed in a study of cytomegalovirus exposure and HLA in healthy donors. Study-wide background: Earlier, almost 120 million unique TCR beta sequences were recovered from roughly 170 million T cells by an analysis.

The germline gives CDR1 MDHEN, CDR2 SYDVKM. There are 14 residues in the CDR3. Losses at the gene ends were 10 bases for V and 6 bases for J; bases not matched to a gene: 9. As concerns this clone: Its antigen is currently unknown.

PCR used 60 Vbeta primers and 13 Jbeta primers. Clones were read by immunoSEQ multiplex PCR, and TCRdb kept only the in-frame ones, dropping some. This sample yields some 71,000 clones, of which roughly 67% are seen a single time; 7.5% to 8% belongs to the top ten. Overall study results and limits: The availability of immune exposure information extended only to CMV serostatus.

The chain combines TRBV28 with TRBJ2-1; 10 bases are a match to TRBD2. The source material was PBMCs. This TCR derives from a man aged 35 to 55 in good health and CMV-seropositive. CDR3 nucleotides: TGTGCCATTCCTAGCGGGAGTTCCGGCAATGAGCAGTTCTTC. Its translation is CAIPSGSSGNEQFF.